This TCR beta chain was documented in a study of T cell responses to AZD1222 COVID-19 vaccine. Study-wide results and limits: At study baseline, merely six AZD1222 recipients were seropositive. Targeting of unmutated variant regions was reportedly seen in nearly half of spike-specific TCRs. Mapped onto spike, vaccine-associated CD4 TCRs spanned it and were dominant at 160-218 and 743-854. Spike-specific TCR breadth and depth both grew after two AZD1222 doses.

The data were produced by immunoSEQ multiplex PCR, yet TCRdb's version contains in-frame clones alone and is incomplete. The data show 150,000 or so clones, roughly 91% seen once. Germline CDR1 is MNHEY and CDR2 is SVGAGI. The V gene lost 5 bases and the J gene lost 4 bases, with 14 bases spanning the gap. This CDR3 comprises 14 residues. With respect to this clone: The antigen is undetermined.

The chain carries TRBV6-5 and TRBJ1-2, with D possibly matching TRBD1 (6 bases). This material consisted of peripheral blood, taken on day 0 of AZD1222 vaccination. This receptor was taken from an adult in good health. CDR3 DNA: TGTGCCAGCAGTATGGGGGGGCGCAGCTATGGCTACACCTTC. Protein: CASSMGGRSYGYTF.